This T cell receptor (beta chain) originates from a study of regulatory T cells in long-lasting Graves disease. Losses at the gene ends were 8 bases for V and 7 bases for J; bases not matched to a gene: 6. This CDR3 has 13 amino acids. The germline CDR1 and CDR2 sequences are MNHNS and SASEGT. This clonotype was seen ten or more times. Regarding time point: newly diagnosed GD, antithyroid drugs for less than 3 months. TCR sequences were obtained from RNA taken from PBMCs. Building of the TCR beta libraries involved iRepertoire HTBI primers and Arm-PCR of CDR3 regions. TCRdb itself ran the multiplex PCR reads through MiXCR, one entry per CDR3 protein. Of about 540,000 distinct CDR3 sequences in the sample, less than 15% are singletons; the top ten hold approximately 9.3%. The same specimen was also included in a second study, on T cells in Graves' hyperthyroidism and ophthalmopathy.

This chain uses TRBV6-1 with TRBJ1-3, with 9 nucleotides matching TRBD1. The sample in question was peripheral blood mononuclear cells (PBMCs), obtained at new diagnosis, from a patient treated with antithyroid drugs. The sequence was obtained from a man between 25 and 39 years old with Graves disease. CDR3 nucleotide sequence: TGTGCCAGCGGGGACAGGGTGGTGAACACCATATATTTT. Translated: CASGDRVVNTIYF.